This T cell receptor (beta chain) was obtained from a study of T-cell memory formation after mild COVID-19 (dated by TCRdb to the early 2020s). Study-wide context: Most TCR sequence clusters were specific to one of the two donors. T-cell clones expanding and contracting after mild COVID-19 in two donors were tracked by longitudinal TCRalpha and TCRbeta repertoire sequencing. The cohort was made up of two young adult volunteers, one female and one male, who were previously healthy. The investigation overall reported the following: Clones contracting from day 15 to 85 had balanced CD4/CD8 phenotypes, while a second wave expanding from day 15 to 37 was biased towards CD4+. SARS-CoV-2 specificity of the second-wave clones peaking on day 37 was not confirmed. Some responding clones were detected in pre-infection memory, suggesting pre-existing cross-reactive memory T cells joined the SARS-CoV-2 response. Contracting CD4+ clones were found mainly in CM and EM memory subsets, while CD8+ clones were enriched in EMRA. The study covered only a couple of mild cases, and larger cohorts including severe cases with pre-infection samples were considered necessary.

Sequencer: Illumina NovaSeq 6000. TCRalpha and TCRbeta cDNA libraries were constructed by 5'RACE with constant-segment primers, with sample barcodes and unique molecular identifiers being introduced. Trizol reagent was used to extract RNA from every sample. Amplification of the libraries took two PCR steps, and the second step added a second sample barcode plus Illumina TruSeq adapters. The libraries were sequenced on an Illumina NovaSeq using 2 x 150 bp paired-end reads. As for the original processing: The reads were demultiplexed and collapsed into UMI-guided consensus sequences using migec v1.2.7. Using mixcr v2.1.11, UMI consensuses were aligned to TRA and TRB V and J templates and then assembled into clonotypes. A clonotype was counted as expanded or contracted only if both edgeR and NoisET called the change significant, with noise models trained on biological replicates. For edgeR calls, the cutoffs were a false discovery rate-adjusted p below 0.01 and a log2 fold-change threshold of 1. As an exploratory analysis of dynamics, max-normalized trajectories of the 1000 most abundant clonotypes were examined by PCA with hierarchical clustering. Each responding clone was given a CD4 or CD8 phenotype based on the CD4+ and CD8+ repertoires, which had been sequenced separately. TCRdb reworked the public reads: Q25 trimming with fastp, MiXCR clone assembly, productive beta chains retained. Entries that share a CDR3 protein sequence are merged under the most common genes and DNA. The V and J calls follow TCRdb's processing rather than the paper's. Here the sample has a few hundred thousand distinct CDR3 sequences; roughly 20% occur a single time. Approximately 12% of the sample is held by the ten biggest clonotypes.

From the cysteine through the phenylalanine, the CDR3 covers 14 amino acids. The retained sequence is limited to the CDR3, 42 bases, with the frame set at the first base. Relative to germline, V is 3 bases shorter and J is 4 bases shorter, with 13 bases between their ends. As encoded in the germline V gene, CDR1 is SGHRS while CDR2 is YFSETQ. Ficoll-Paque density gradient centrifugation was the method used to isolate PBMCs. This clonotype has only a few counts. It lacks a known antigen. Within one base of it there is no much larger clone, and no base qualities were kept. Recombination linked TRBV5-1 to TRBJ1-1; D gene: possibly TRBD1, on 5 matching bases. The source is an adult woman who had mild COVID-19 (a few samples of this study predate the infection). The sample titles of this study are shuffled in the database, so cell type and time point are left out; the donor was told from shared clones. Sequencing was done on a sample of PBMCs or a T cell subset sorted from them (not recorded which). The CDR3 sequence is CASSSGRGGTEAFF. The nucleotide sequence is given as TGCGCCAGCAGCTCGGGGCGCGGTGGCACTGAAGCTTTCTTT.